This T cell receptor beta chain originates from a study of Ad26.COV2.S vaccination and SARS-CoV-2 variants (dated by TCRdb to about 2021). With regard to the full study: Donors in the vaccine arm were drawn from COV1001, a multicentre, randomized, double-blind, placebo-controlled phase I-IIa trial testing Ad26.COV2.S in healthy adults. Ad26.COV2.S was given intramuscularly at 5x10^10 or 1x10^11 viral particles, as a single shot or as two shots 56 days apart. The specificity and breadth of SARS-CoV-2-reactive T cell receptors after Ad26.COV2.S vaccination were assessed by TCRbeta repertoire sequencing. A total of 32 samples were included in the TCR-sequenced set, comprising around 19 Ad26.COV2.S vaccine recipients, 5 placebo recipients and 8 SARS-CoV-2 convalescent individuals. Trial participants were randomized into five groups of five, in which low-dose or high-dose Ad26.COV2.S was given once or twice, or placebo was given on both occasions. Investigators remained blinded to trial group allocation during experiments and outcome assessment. Paper-wide results and their limitations: Substantial breadth of spike-specific CD8+ and CD4+ T cell responses was reported after vaccination. Non-spike TCR breadth was comparable between vaccine and placebo recipients, consistent with the vaccine containing only spike. It was noted by the authors that total T cell responses may have been underestimated by the TCR breadth and depth analyses. The study was not powered to compare responses between vaccine doses or regimens. Compared with placebo recipients, Ad26.COV2.S recipients showed higher spike-specific TCR breadth (P = 0.0014).

V gives up 4 bases and J gives up 2 bases, and the segment between their germline ends measures 11 bases. CDR1 and CDR2, looked up from the germline V gene, are SQVTM and ANQGSEA. From cysteine to phenylalanine, the CDR3 is 13 amino acids long. The retained sequence is limited to the CDR3, 39 bases, with the frame set at the first base. To note about this clone: The antigen this receptor binds is unknown. No clone much larger than this one lies a single base away; base qualities are absent.

Interpreted using the paper, the treatment or condition label stands for: approximately 18 received Ad26.COV2.S at low or high dose, single or two shots; 5 received placebo; per-sample allocation not given. Repertoires of vaccine and placebo recipients were sequenced from samples collected on day 63 after the first injection. In Cohort 1b, around 23 adults aged 18-55 years were enrolled at a single site in Boston, USA, between 29 July and 7 August 2020. Ad26.COV2.S was a replication-incompetent adenovirus type 26 vector that expressed a prefusion-stabilized SARS-CoV-2 spike protein derived from the original Wuhan strain. The immunoSEQ Assay was the method used to sequence TCRbeta CDR3 regions. After extraction, genomic DNA underwent amplification by bias-controlled multiplex PCR, followed by high-throughput sequencing. In the authors' own workflow: To quantify the absolute abundance of every unique TCRbeta CDR3 region, sequences were collapsed and filtered. T cell fraction was estimated by normalizing TCRbeta template counts to usable DNA, which was measured by amplifying reference genes present in all nucleated cells. Repertoire TCRs were annotated as SARS-CoV-2-specific by exact matching of V gene, CDR3 amino acid sequence and J gene to a known reactive TCR set. The reference SARS-CoV-2 TCR set came from MIRA and was filtered for enrichment in COVID-19-positive ImmuneCODE repertoires, removing public or cross-reactive TCRs. Using the MIRA antigens, annotated TCRs were further analysed by specific ORF or by position within an ORF. Breadth was defined as the number of annotated unique rearrangements divided by the total number of unique productive rearrangements, and depth was defined as the summed frequency of the annotated unique rearrangements. Two-sided Wilcoxon rank-sum tests were used to compare TCR breadth between groups. TCRdb holds this immuneACCESS table with in-frame rearrangements only. Some clones are missing; in checked studies, unresolved V genes explain under half, and the rest has no known cause. That table furnishes V, J and clone size, whereas the DNA furnished D and trimming. Present in this sample are roughly 350,000 clones, 70% to 90% of which were seen just once. The top ten constitute around 11% of the sample.

Material: peripheral blood, obtained in a trial of Ad26.COV2.S vaccine versus placebo. The chain uses TRBV29-1 and TRBJ1-1; the D gene identity is not certain. The clonotype originates from a person aged 18 to 65 who received the Ad26.COV2.S COVID-19 vaccine or a placebo. Here is the DNA: TGCAGCGTTGCATCAGCGTTAAACACTGAAGCTTTCTTT. It specifies CSVASALNTEAFF.